This is a list of T cell receptor beta chains from one sample in a study of blood T cell repertoires in COVID-19. The table came from immunoSEQ multiplex PCR; TCRdb's copy has only in-frame clones and leaves some out. The sample carries 200,000 to 250,000 clones, 70% to 90% recorded once. The sample was PBMCs or T cells enriched from blood (not recorded which). The origin of the receptors is a woman aged 45 to 65 in a cohort exposed to, infected with or recovered from COVID-19 (not recorded which). CDR3s include the opening cysteine and the closing phenylalanine or tryptophan. The D gene is left open where the match is weak. Where a row states a size, it is once, few, many or the class of an expanded clone; other rows omit it.

.	TRBV11-2	TRBJ1-4	.	TGTGCCAGCAGCTTAAATACAGAGACGAATGAAAAACTGTTTTTT	CASSLNTETNEKLFF
.	TRBV5-6	TRBJ1-2	.	TGTGCCAGCAGCTTCAGGGTCGGTGGCTACACCTTC	CASSFRVGGYTF
.	TRBV7-2	TRBJ2-1	.	TGTGCCAGCAGTTACCGGGACAATGAGCAGTTCTTC	CASSYRDNEQFF
TRBD2	TRBV7-9	TRBJ2-3	.	TGTGCCAGCAGCCGACCAGGGACTAGGGACACAGATACGCAGTATTTT	CASSRPGTRDTDTQYF
.	TRBV5-1	TRBJ1-6	.	TGCGCCAGCAGCTCGAAGCCAGGGAACTATAATTCACCCCTCCACTTT	CASSSKPGNYNSPLHF
.	TRBV4-2	TRBJ1-4	few	TGTGCCAGCAGCCCTTCTTCGGGGAGGACGGAAAAACTGTTTTTT	CASSPSSGRTEKLFF
TRBD2	TRBV5-1	TRBJ2-1	.	TGCGCCAGCAGCTGGGGACTAGCGGGACAATACAATGAGCAGTTCTTC	CASSWGLAGQYNEQFF
.	TRBV18	TRBJ2-1	.	TGTGCCAGCTCACCGAGGTCCCGGGACTTTTACAATGAGCAGTTCTTC	CASSPRSRDFYNEQFF
TRBD1	TRBV7-9	TRBJ1-3	.	TGTGCCAGCAGCCCTGGACAGGGAGGGGACTCTGGAAACACCATATATTTT	CASSPGQGGDSGNTIYF
TRBD1	TRBV11-3	TRBJ1-3	.	TGTGCCAGCAGCTTCGGGACAGGGGTTGGAAACACCATATATTTT	CASSFGTGVGNTIYF
TRBD1	TRBV4-3	TRBJ2-7	.	TGCGCCAGCAGCCAAGCGACAGGGTACTCCTACGAGCAGTACTTC	CASSQATGYSYEQYF
TRBD1	TRBV7-8	TRBJ2-3	.	TGTGCCAGCAGCTTTCGGGACGGGACAGGTACAGATACGCAGTATTTT	CASSFRDGTGTDTQYF
TRBD1	TRBV7-9	TRBJ1-1	.	TGTGCCAGCAGCTTAGACAGGGGTGTCGCTGAAGCTTTCTTT	CASSLDRGVAEAFF
TRBD1	TRBV4-3	TRBJ1-1	.	TGCGCCAGCAGCCAAGCCAACAGGGGTTCCACTGAAGCTTTCTTT	CASSQANRGSTEAFF
TRBD1	TRBV10-3	TRBJ2-7	.	TGTGCCATCGGTGAATGGACAGGTGGGGTCGAGCAGTACTTC	CAIGEWTGGVEQYF
.	TRBV4-3	TRBJ2-2	.	TGCGCCAGCAGCCAACTTTACGGTAACGGGGAGCTGTTTTTT	CASSQLYGNGELFF
TRBD1	TRBV7-3	TRBJ2-5	.	TGTGCCAGCAGAACTCGACAGGGTGGAGAGACCCAGTACTTC	CASRTRQGGETQYF
TRBD2	TRBV4-3	TRBJ2-5	few	TGCGCCAGCAGCGCGGGACTAGGAGAGACCCAGTACTTC	CASSAGLGETQYF
.	TRBV30	TRBJ1-3	.	TGTGCCTGGAGTGTAAACGGTGGAAACACCATATATTTT	CAWSVNGGNTIYF
TRBD1	TRBV11-1	TRBJ2-5	.	TGTGCCAGCAGCTTTTTAGTCGGGACAGTCCAAGAGACCCAGTACTTC	CASSFLVGTVQETQYF
.	TRBV6-6	TRBJ1-5	.	TGTGCCAGCAGGCGACAGGATTATCAGCCCCAGCATTTT	CASRRQDYQPQHF
TRBD2	TRBV4-3	TRBJ2-2	.	TGCGCCAGCAGCCAAGTAGCGGGAGGCACCGGGGAGCTGTTTTTT	CASSQVAGGTGELFF
TRBD1	TRBV5-1	TRBJ2-5	.	TGCGCCAGCAGCCGACGACAGGGATACCAAGAGACCCAGTACTTC	CASSRRQGYQETQYF
TRBD1	TRBV2	TRBJ2-2	.	TGTGCCAGCAGTGGTCAGGGGGCGATCACCGGGGAGCTGTTTTTT	CASSGQGAITGELFF
.	TRBV4-3	TRBJ1-2	.	TGCGCCAGCAGCCAAGAGTGGAGGGCATCGGCTAACTATGGCTACACCTTC	CASSQEWRASANYGYTF
TRBD2	TRBV5-4	TRBJ2-5	.	TGTGCCAGCAGCTCACCCAGCCTAGCGGGGAAGCTTGAGACCCAGTACTTC	CASSSPSLAGKLETQYF
TRBD1	TRBV5-4	TRBJ1-3	.	TGTGCCAGCAGCTGGACAGGGGGGGAGGACACCATATATTTT	CASSWTGGEDTIYF
.	TRBV5-1	TRBJ1-1	.	TGCGCCAGCAGTCTTGAGGGGAACACTGAAGCTTTCTTT	CASSLEGNTEAFF
TRBD1	TRBV7-8	TRBJ1-1	.	TGTGCCAGCGCCTTGGGACAGGGATTTAAAGCTTTCTTT	CASALGQGFKAFF
TRBD1	TRBV14	TRBJ1-4	.	TGTGCCAGCAGCGCTCGAACCGGGACAGGCAATGAAAAACTGTTTTTT	CASSARTGTGNEKLFF
.	TRBV2	TRBJ1-6	.	TGTGCCAGCAGTGAGGGTCCGGGGTTTAGCTCACCCCTCCACTTT	CASSEGPGFSSPLHF
.	TRBV18	TRBJ2-4	.	TGTGCCAGCTCAGAACAAAGAGCCAAAAACATTCAGTACTTC	CASSEQRAKNIQYF
TRBD1	TRBV3-1/TRBV3-2	TRBJ1-2	.	TGTGCCAGCGGGGGACAGTTCGGCTACACCTTC	CASGGQFGYTF
TRBD2	TRBV6-4	TRBJ2-1	.	TGTGCCAGCAGTGGGGGGACTAGCGGGGGCAATGAGCAGTTCTTC	CASSGGTSGGNEQFF
.	TRBV6-6	TRBJ1-6	.	TGTGCCAGCAGTCATCTACAGGGAAATTCACCCCTCCACTTT	CASSHLQGNSPLHF
.	TRBV20-1	TRBJ1-2	.	TGCAGTGCCGAGGGCTTTGGCTACACCTTC	CSAEGFGYTF
TRBD1	TRBV7-2	TRBJ2-7	.	TGTGCCAGCAGCTTGGGACAGGGAGCAACCTACGAGCAGTACTTC	CASSLGQGATYEQYF
.	TRBV10-2	TRBJ1-2	few	TGCGCCAGCAGTGAGACAGGGACCTATGGCTACACCTTC	CASSETGTYGYTF
TRBD1	TRBV5-4	TRBJ1-6	.	TGTGCCAGCAGCAAGGACAGGGGTTCGGGTTCACCCCTCCACTTT	CASSKDRGSGSPLHF
.	TRBV5-1	TRBJ1-2	.	TGCGCCAGCAGCGCAGACAGCAGGATTAACTATGGCTACACCTTC	CASSADSRINYGYTF
.	TRBV7-2	TRBJ2-5	.	TGTGCCAGCAGCCCCGGGGGGCCGCGAGAGACCCAGTACTTC	CASSPGGPRETQYF
TRBD2	TRBV19	TRBJ2-7	few	TGTGCCAGTAGTTTGGCTAGCGGGGGGTATCTTCACGAGCAGTACTTC	CASSLASGGYLHEQYF
TRBD1	TRBV10-3	TRBJ1-2	.	TGTGCCATCAGAGGGACAGGGGGCGCCTCTAACTATGGCTACACCTTC	CAIRGTGGASNYGYTF
TRBD2	TRBV7-9	TRBJ2-3	.	TGTGCCAGCAGCAAACAGCGGGGGGGCCCGTCAGATACGCAGTATTTT	CASSKQRGGPSDTQYF
.	TRBV19	TRBJ1-4	.	TGTGCCAGTAGAACGAACAGGGTAAAGAATGAAAAACTGTTTTTT	CASRTNRVKNEKLFF
.	TRBV5-1	TRBJ2-3	.	TGCGCCAGCGGTCTTAGGGCGGGGTTATTCACAGATACGCAGTATTTT	CASGLRAGLFTDTQYF
TRBD1	TRBV7-2	TRBJ1-2	.	TGTGCCAGCAGCCTACTTACGACAGGGGGAGACCTATTTTATGGCTACACCTTC	CASSLLTTGGDLFYGYTF
.	TRBV9	TRBJ2-3	.	TGTGCCAGCAGCGTCGGGTTCACAGATACGCAGTATTTT	CASSVGFTDTQYF
.	TRBV4-3	TRBJ1-2	.	TGCGCCAGCAGCCAAGCTCGGGGTGACTATGGCTACACCTTC	CASSQARGDYGYTF
TRBD1	TRBV28	TRBJ2-1	medium-sized	TGTGCCAGCAGTAGCCAGGGGGCGCCCAACAATGAGCAGTTCTTC	CASSSQGAPNNEQFF
TRBD1	TRBV10-3	TRBJ1-1	.	TGTGCCATCAGTGAGCTTCCGGGACAGCATCGGACTGAAGCTTTCTTT	CAISELPGQHRTEAFF
.	TRBV3-1/TRBV3-2	TRBJ1-2	.	TGTGCCAGCAGCCAACGTGATACCTATAACTATGGCTACACCTTC	CASSQRDTYNYGYTF
.	TRBV19	TRBJ1-4	.	TGTGCCAGTAGCAGGGGCACTTTAGCAACTAATGAAAAACTGTTTTTT	CASSRGTLATNEKLFF
.	TRBV30	TRBJ1-2	.	TGTGCCTGGAGCAGGGTCCCTGGCTACACCTTC	CAWSRVPGYTF
TRBD1	TRBV7-2	TRBJ1-6	few	TGTGCCAGCAGCTCCAGAACGACAGGGTATAATTCACCCCTCCACTTT	CASSSRTTGYNSPLHF